The 20 T cell receptor beta chains presented below share a single source sample, sequenced in a study of post-analysis software for immune sequencing data. Study findings and constraints: Compared with controls, patients had more of about 5 TRBV segments, including TRBV5-6, TRBV5-1 and TRBV20-1.

Built from TCR beta cDNA, the libraries had unique molecular identifiers in them. TCRdb re-derived calls from the PCR reads in MiXCR, one entry per CDR3 protein. Of hundreds of thousands of distinct CDR3 sequences listed, around 64% are singletons. Their antigen targets remain unknown. Material: blood. The receptors here all came from a girl aged 2 to 9 with multiple sclerosis.

The rearrangement joins TRBV12-3 or TRBV12-4 to TRBJ1-1, with D uncertain. Trimming shortened V by 6 bases and J by 5 bases, and 13 bases separated the two germline ends. CDR3 size: 13 residues. The CDR3 DNA is TGTGCCAGCAGCATACAAGGAGGGACTGAAGCTTTCTTT. Protein product: CASSIQGGTEAFF.

The V and J genes are TRBV20-1 and TRBJ2-3; 10 bases line up with TRBD2. In germline, CDR1 is DFQATT, CDR2 SNEGSKA (reference sequence). The CDR3 sequence is 18 residues long. V lost 7 bases and J lost 0; bases outside the gene matches: 16. Written as DNA, the CDR3 is TGCAGTGTCACGGGCCTTGGGACTAGCGTCCTTAGCACAGATACGCAGTATTTT. This sequence encodes CSVTGLGTSVLSTDTQYF.

This clonotype was counted between two and nine times. The chain employs TRBV5-1 and TRBJ2-1, with 9 bases that match TRBD2. CDR3 length: 15 residues. Trimming took 2 bases from V and 3 from J; bases not matched to a gene: 3. The V gene's germline CDR1 is SGHRS and CDR2 YFSETQ. CDR3 in amino acids: CASSFASGDYNEQFF. CDR3 DNA sequence: TGCGCCAGCAGCTTTGCTAGCGGGGACTACAATGAGCAGTTCTTC.

The J gene is TRBJ1-2, the V gene TRBV20-1; 11 bases map to TRBD1. This CDR3 has 12 residues. The J segment lost 7 bases and the V segment lost 6 bases, leaving 4 bases of the junction unmatched. Germline CDR1 DFQATT, CDR2 SNEGSKA (reference sequence). CDR3 protein: CSAAGTGGGYTF. CDR3 DNA sequence: TGCAGTGCCGCGGGGACAGGGGGTGGCTACACCTTC.

This chain joins TRBV7-2 and TRBJ1-2; tentative D call: TRBD1 (5 bases). CDR3 length equals 15 residues. Trimming took 2 bases from V and 6 from J, leaving 16 bases between them. Germline V lookup: CDR1 SGHTA, CDR2 FQGNSA. The CDR3 here is CASSLTGRYMDGYTF. The CDR3 nucleotides are TGTGCCAGCAGCTTAACGGGACGGTACATGGATGGCTACACCTTC.

Only a few counts were recorded for this clonotype. This rearrangement joins TRBV7-2 to TRBJ2-7, with 7 bases identical to TRBD1. Germline CDR1 SGHTA, CDR2 FQGNSA. V was clipped by 2 bases and J by 3 bases; unmatched bases: 7. This CDR3 contains 15 residues. CDR3 region: CASSLRPDRDYEQYF. CDR3 bases: TGTGCCAGCAGCTTAAGGCCCGACAGGGACTACGAGCAGTACTTC. The full variable domain, its missing parts supplied by reference TRBV7-2 and TRBJ2-7, is GAGVSQSPSNKVTEKGKDVELRCDPISGHTALYWYRQSLGQGLEFLIYFQGNSAPDKSGLPSDRFSAERTGGSVSTLTIQRTQQEDSAVYLCASSLRPDRDYEQYFGPGTRLTVT.

V and J are TRBV4-2 and TRBJ2-3; 8 bases are a match to TRBD2. The CDR3 spans 16 residues. Unmatched junction bases numbered 5, after V lost 0 bases and J lost 3 bases. The V gene's germline CDR1 is LGHNA and CDR2 YNFKEQ. The CDR3 loop reads CASSQDPAGGTDTQYF. The CDR3 DNA is TGTGCCAGCAGCCAAGATCCGGCGGGGGGAACAGATACGCAGTATTTT.

This clonotype has a handful of counts. This chain connects TRBV20-1 to TRBJ1-4; 7 bases are shared with TRBD1. V was pared by 3 bases and J by 0 bases, with 4 bases of the junction left unmatched. The CDR3 is 15 amino acids. Germline V gives CDR1 DFQATT, CDR2 SNEGSKA (reference sequence). CDR3 residues: CSASGRGATNEKLFF. As DNA, the CDR3 is TGCAGTGCTAGCGGCAGGGGGGCAACTAATGAAAAACTGTTTTTT.

The V and J genes are TRBV20-1 and TRBJ2-1, with 11 bases that match TRBD2. Germline V gene data show CDR1 as DFQATT and CDR2 as SNEGSKA (reference sequence). Unmatched junction bases numbered 8, after V lost 4 bases and J lost 9 bases. The CDR3 totals 14 residues. DNA of the CDR3: TGCAGTGCTACGGATAGCGGGGGGGCCGGTGAGCAGTTCTTC. This codes for CSATDSGGAGEQFF.

The chain joins TRBV27 to TRBJ2-7; perhaps TRBD1 as D (5 bases). The end of the DNA fits TRBJ2-4 better, so the J call may be wrong. The CDR3 has 13 residues. Germline CDR1 reads MNHEY; CDR2 reads SMNVEV (reference sequence). The CDR3 region has the DNA TGTGCCAGCAGTGAGACAGTCCAAAACATTCAGTACTTC. Protein product: CASSETVQNIQYF.

CDR3 protein: CSATIPSGGPNEQFF. CDR3 DNA sequence: TGCAGTGCTACAATCCCTAGCGGGGGGCCAAATGAGCAGTTCTTC. This sequence joins TRBV20-1 and TRBJ2-1, with 11 nucleotides matching TRBD2. CDR1 and CDR2 (germline): DFQATT, SNEGSKA (reference sequence). V lost 4 bases to trimming and J lost 7 bases; unmatched junction nucleotides: 9. The CDR3 is 15 amino acids.

This clonotype has only a few counts. The rearrangement joins TRBV29-1 to TRBJ2-3; TRBD1 matches at 7 bases. Germline lookup yields CDR1 SQVTM and CDR2 ANQGSEA. V lost 7 bases, J lost 6 bases, and 4 bases stayed unmatched. This CDR3 is built from 11 residues. In DNA form, the CDR3 reads TGCAGCGGGGGGACAGAGGATACGCAGTATTTT. Translation gives CSGGTEDTQYF.

This clonotype was counted between two and nine times. The rearrangement links TRBV20-1 to TRBJ2-7; TRBD1 matches 7 bases. Germline V gives CDR1 DFQATT, CDR2 SNEGSKA (reference sequence). V shed 3 bases, J shed 3 bases, and the junction held 5 bases outside the gene matches. The CDR3 length is 13 residues. DNA of the CDR3: TGCAGTGCTAGCTCTTACAGGGGCTACGAGCAGTACTTC. It codes for CSASSYRGYEQYF.

The CDR3 DNA is TGTGCCAGCAGCCAAGCAACAGGGGCCCACGAGCAGTACTTC. It specifies CASSQATGAHEQYF. The chain uses TRBV3-1 and TRBJ2-7; TRBD1 matches at 7 bases. Germline V CDR1 and CDR2: LGHDT, YNNKEL (reference sequence). The CDR3 sequence is 14 residues long. The junction had 5 bases not matched to a gene; V was cut back by 1 base and J by 5 bases.

The table lists this clonotype with a few counts. The J gene is TRBJ2-3, the V gene TRBV29-1; D unresolved. The germline CDR1 and CDR2 sequences are SQVTM and ANQGSEA. This CDR3 is 12 amino acids long. Trimming removed 4 bases from V and 1 base from J, with 6 bases in between. The CDR3 protein is CSVALGTDTQYF. The CDR3 DNA follows: TGCAGCGTTGCCCTGGGCACAGATACGCAGTATTTT.

The V call is TRBV5-1, the J call TRBJ2-3; tentative D call: TRBD2 (7 bases). The germline V gene encodes CDR1 SGHRS and CDR2 YFSETQ. The V gene lost 8 bases and the J gene lost 4 bases, with 20 bases spanning the gap. The CDR3 is made up of 15 amino acids. CDR3 sequence: CASKTDGGPPDTQYF. In DNA form, the CDR3 reads TGCGCCAGTAAAACCGACGGGGGGCCCCCAGATACGCAGTATTTT.

This chain joins TRBV6-1 and TRBJ1-5, with 10 bases that match TRBD1. Germline V gene data show CDR1 as MNHNS and CDR2 as SASEGT. The V gene end was trimmed by 6 bases and the J gene end by 2 bases; junction bases not matched to a gene: 10. This CDR3 is built from 17 residues. The CDR3 is CASSRDRGVGGNQPQHF. The CDR3 DNA reads TGTGCCAGCAGCCGGGACAGGGGCGTTGGCGGCAATCAGCCCCAGCATTTT.

This clonotype occurred a few times. V and J are TRBV12-3 or TRBV12-4 and TRBJ2-3; TRBD2 matches at 7 bases. With 4 bases clipped from V and 8 bases from J, the junction kept 9 bases outside the gene matches. The CDR3 contains 14 residues. CDR3 in amino acids: CASSWGGGGVTQYF. The DNA for the CDR3 is TGTGCCAGCAGTTGGGGGGGAGGTGGCGTTACGCAGTATTTT.

This clonotype occurred many times. This chain links TRBV7-9 with TRBJ1-1; the D is unclear. This CDR3 comprises 11 residues. V gave up 6 bases and J gave up 5 bases, with 7 bases separating them. Germline assignment: CDR1 SEHNR and CDR2 FQNEAQ (reference sequence). CDR3 amino acids: CASSSGTEAFF. For the CDR3, the DNA is TGTGCCAGCAGTAGTGGGACTGAAGCTTTCTTT.

Worth noting for this clonotype: Sequence at one end of the junction differs from germline and may be a read error. V usage is TRBV7-7 and J usage is TRBJ2-1; 7 bases are shared with TRBD1. The germline gives CDR1 SSHAT, CDR2 FNYEAQ (reference sequence). This CDR3 has 12 amino acids. The CDR3 sequence is CASSPTGSEQFF. As DNA, the CDR3 is TGTGCTAGCAGCCCGACAGGGAGTGAGCAGTTCTTC.